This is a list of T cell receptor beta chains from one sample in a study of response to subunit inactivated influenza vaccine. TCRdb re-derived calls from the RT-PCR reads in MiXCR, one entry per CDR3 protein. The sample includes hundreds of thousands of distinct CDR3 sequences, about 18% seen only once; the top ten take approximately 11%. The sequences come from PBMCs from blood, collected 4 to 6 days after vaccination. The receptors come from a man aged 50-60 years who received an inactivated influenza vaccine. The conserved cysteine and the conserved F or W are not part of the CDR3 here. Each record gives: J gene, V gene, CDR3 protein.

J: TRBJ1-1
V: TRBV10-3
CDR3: AISEAGGARPTEAF

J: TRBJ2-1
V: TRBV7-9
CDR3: ASSSGGLADNEQF

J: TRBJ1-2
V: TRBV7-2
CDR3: ASSRGGHYGYT

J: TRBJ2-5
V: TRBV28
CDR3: ASSDRDQETQY

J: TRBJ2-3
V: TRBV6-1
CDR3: ASSSRRASTDTQY

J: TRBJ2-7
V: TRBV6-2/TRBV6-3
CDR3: ASSPVTLHEQY

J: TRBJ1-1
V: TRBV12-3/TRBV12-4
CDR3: ASSTGSLNTEAF

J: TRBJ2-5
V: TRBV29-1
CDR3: SVRLAPQETQY

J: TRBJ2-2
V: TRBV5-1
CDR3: ASSSQGGYTGELF

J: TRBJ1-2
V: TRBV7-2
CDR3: ASSSPTRTAGGYT

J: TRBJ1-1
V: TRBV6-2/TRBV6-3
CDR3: ASSYGRGDTEAF

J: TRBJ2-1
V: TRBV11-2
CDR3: ASSLLDRVVESSYNEQF

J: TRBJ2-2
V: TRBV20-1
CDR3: SALRGGSSGELF

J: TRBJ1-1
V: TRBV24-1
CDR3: ATSGRGGLETEAF

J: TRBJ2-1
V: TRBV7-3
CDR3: ASSSSSGTGIYNEQF

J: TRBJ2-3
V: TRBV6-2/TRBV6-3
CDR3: ASSYSMSLAGGDTQY

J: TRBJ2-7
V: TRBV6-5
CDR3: ASSYRWQGARVYEQY

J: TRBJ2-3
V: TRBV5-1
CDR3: ASNPSRTTDTQY

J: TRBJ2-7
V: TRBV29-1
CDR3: SVGLAGVYEQY

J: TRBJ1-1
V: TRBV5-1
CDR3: ASSDLRNTEAF

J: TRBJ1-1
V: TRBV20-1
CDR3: SARDRIRNTEAF

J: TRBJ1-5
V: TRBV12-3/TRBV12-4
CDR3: ASSFGTTNQPQH

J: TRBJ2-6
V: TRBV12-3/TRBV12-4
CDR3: ASSFSSGANVLT

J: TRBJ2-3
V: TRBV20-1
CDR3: SARLSPTQY

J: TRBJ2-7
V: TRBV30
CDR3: AWRQQGAYEQY

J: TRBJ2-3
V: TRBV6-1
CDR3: ASSSLAGQAGDTQY

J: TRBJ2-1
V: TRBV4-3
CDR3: ASSQEGSMGLYNEQF

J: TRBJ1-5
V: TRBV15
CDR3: ATSRDVRPNQPQH

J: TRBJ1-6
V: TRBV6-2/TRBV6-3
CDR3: ASSYPRRTNSPLH

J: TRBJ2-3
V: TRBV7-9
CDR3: ASSLRDLGQY

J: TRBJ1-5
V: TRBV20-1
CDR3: SARDLQGDQPQH

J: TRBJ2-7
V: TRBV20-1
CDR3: SAPPGVSYEQY

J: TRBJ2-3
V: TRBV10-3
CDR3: AISESRRGPVDTQY

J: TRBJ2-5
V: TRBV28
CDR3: ASSSQKGGMETQY

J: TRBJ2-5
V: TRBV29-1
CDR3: SVEDVEDWETQY

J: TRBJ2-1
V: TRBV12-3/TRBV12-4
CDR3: ASRQFVGKAF

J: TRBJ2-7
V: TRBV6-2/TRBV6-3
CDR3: ASGPWTGQYEQY

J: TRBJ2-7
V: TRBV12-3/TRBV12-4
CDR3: ASSLGARGSYEQY

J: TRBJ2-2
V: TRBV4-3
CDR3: ASSLGSGGTGELF